A single sample is the source of the 21 T cell receptor beta chains below, sequenced in a study of control samples from healthy donors and cancer patients. Sequenced by immunoSEQ multiplex PCR; TCRdb stores in-frame clones only, minus some. The repertoire holds 150,000 to 200,000 clones, just over 85% seen once, with more than 1.5% in the top ten. The sample comprised blood. The receptors derive from a man aged 18 to 35 in good health.

The chain is built from TRBV6-5 and TRBJ2-1; possible D gene TRBD2, 5 bases. Germline CDR1 MNHEY, CDR2 SVGAGI. The CDR3 spans 13 residues. Deletions cut 9 bases from V and 0 bases from J, with 9 bases between. The CDR3 sequence: CASRGSSYNEQFF. CDR3 bases: TGTGCCAGTAGAGGGAGCTCCTACAATGAGCAGTTCTTC.

The gene calls are TRBV7-2 and TRBJ2-6, with D uncertain. Germline V gene lookup returns CDR1 SGHTA and CDR2 FQGNSA. The V and J ends lost 5 bases and 0 bases respectively, with 2 bases between them. This CDR3 contains 13 residues. The CDR3 DNA reads TGTGCCAGCAGCACCTCTGGGGCCAACGTCCTGACTTTC. This translates into CASSTSGANVLTF.

Written as DNA, the CDR3 is TGTGCCAGCAGCATCCCTCAGGGAGGAAAAACTGAAGCTTTCTTT. This translates into CASSIPQGGKTEAFF. The genes are TRBV7-2 and TRBJ1-1; tentatively, D is TRBD1 (5 bases). The CDR3 is made up of 15 amino acids. Per the germline V gene, CDR1 is SGHTA and CDR2 is FQGNSA. V was cut by 5 bases and J by 5 bases, with 18 bases left in between.

The chain has TRBV5-5 and TRBJ2-5; D is possibly TRBD2 (5 bases). Trimming removed 2 bases from V and 1 base from J, with 12 bases in between. Germline V lookup: CDR1 SGHKS, CDR2 YYEKEE (reference sequence). The CDR3 is 15 residues long. The CDR3 DNA follows: TGTGCCAGCAGCTTTAGGGCCCGGGGCCAAGAGACCCAGTACTTC. Translating it yields CASSFRARGQETQYF.

The V and J genes are TRBV7-3 and TRBJ1-2, with 8 bases lining up with TRBD1. There are 15 residues in the CDR3. J lost 7 bases, V lost 5 bases, and 12 bases had no gene match. Germline assignment: CDR1 SGHTA and CDR2 FQGTGA. The CDR3 protein is CASSARMGQAGGYTF. Written as DNA, the CDR3 is TGTGCCAGCAGCGCACGAATGGGACAGGCTGGTGGCTACACCTTC.

This chain connects TRBV7-2 to TRBJ2-2; perhaps TRBD1 as D (7 bases). Germline lookup yields CDR1 SGHTA and CDR2 FQGNSA. This CDR3 is 14 amino acids long. V lost 4 bases and J 6 bases, leaving 12 bases between the germline ends. The CDR3 DNA sequence: TGTGCCAGCAGCTCTACAGGGGAGGCCGGGGAGCTGTTTTTT. This encodes CASSSTGEAGELFF.

This chain joins TRBV5-1 and TRBJ2-3; maybe TRBD2 (5 bases). The CDR3 runs 15 residues. Germline V lookup: CDR1 SGHRS, CDR2 YFSETQ. Trimming took 2 bases from V and 0 from J, leaving 10 bases between them. CDR3 DNA: TGCGCCAGCAGCTTCCGGGGTGCTAGCACAGATACGCAGTATTTT. Amino acid sequence: CASSFRGASTDTQYF.

This clone appeared once. For the CDR3, the DNA is TGTGCCAGCAGACCTGGTGGGGACTTAAATGAGCAGTTCTTC. As protein: CASRPGGDLNEQFF. V gene TRBV19 combines with J gene TRBJ2-1; a weak D match, TRBD2 (6 bases). CDR1 is LNHDA, CDR2 SQIVND, per germline (reference sequence). Trimming shortened V by 9 bases and J by 7 bases, and 19 bases separated the two germline ends. The CDR3 has 14 residues.

This clone was detected a few times. V is TRBV9 and J is TRBJ2-7, with 7 nucleotides matching TRBD2. V lost 4 bases, J lost 2 bases, and 9 bases stayed unmatched. CDR3 length equals 15 residues. Germline V gene sequence: CDR1 SGDLS, CDR2 YYNGEE. The CDR3 nucleotides read TGTGCCAGCAGCCCTCAGGCGGGGGAGACCTACGAGCAGTACTTC. This sequence encodes CASSPQAGETYEQYF.

The gene calls are TRBV5-4 and TRBJ1-2, with 8 bases fitting TRBD1. J gave up 5 bases and V 5 bases, and 11 bases lay outside the gene matches. The V gene's germline CDR1 is SGHNT and CDR2 YYREEE (reference sequence). The CDR3 loop spans 15 amino acids. The CDR3 loop reads CASRPRQGTFYGYTF. Written as DNA, the CDR3 is TGTGCCAGCAGACCTCGACAGGGGACCTTTTATGGCTACACCTTC. Full variable domain (remainder filled in from reference TRBV5-4 and TRBJ1-2): ETGVTQSPTHLIKTRGQQVTLRCSSQSGHNTVSWYQQALGQGPQFIFQYYREEENGRGNFPPRFSGLQFPNYSSELNVNALELDDSALYLCASRPRQGTFYGYTFGSGTRLTVV.

This clone has just a few counts. In DNA, the CDR3 is TGCGCCAGCAGCCGCAAGACAGAGCCCCTATCTGGAAACACCATATATTTT. This gives the protein CASSRKTEPLSGNTIYF. This rearrangement joins TRBV4-1 to TRBJ1-3; tentatively, D is TRBD1 (5 bases). CDR1 is MGHRA, CDR2 YSYEKL, per germline. CDR3 size: 17 residues. Trimming took off 4 bases at V and 1 base at J, with 17 bases between the two ends.

CDR3 protein: CASSPTSGQETQYF. DNA of the CDR3: TGTGCCAGCAGCCCTACTAGCGGCCAAGAGACCCAGTACTTC. The genes are TRBV9 and TRBJ2-5; TRBD2 agrees at 8 bases. Germline V gene lookup returns CDR1 SGDLS and CDR2 YYNGEE. CDR3 length equals 14 residues. The J segment lost 1 base and the V segment lost 4 bases, leaving 3 bases of the junction unmatched.

The chain carries TRBV6-2 or TRBV6-3 and TRBJ1-5; D gene uncertain. Trimming removed 0 bases from V and 10 bases from J, with 22 bases in between. Germline loops: CDR1 MNHEY, CDR2 SVGEGT. There are 17 residues in the CDR3. The CDR3 DNA reads as TGTGCCAGCAGTTACTCGTACGTGTTCCGGAGTAGTGAACCCCAGCATTTT. It encodes CASSYSYVFRSSEPQHF.

This chain uses TRBV7-9 with TRBJ1-2, with D possibly TRBD1 on 5 matching bases. Looked up from germline, CDR1 is SEHNR and CDR2 is FQNEAQ (reference sequence). The length of the CDR3 is 14 residues. Trimming took off 5 bases at V and 7 bases at J, with 17 bases between the two ends. This CDR3 reads CASSTPWGGGGYTF. The CDR3 nucleotides read TGTGCCAGCAGCACCCCATGGGGGGGTGGTGGCTACACCTTC.

The V call is TRBV5-1, the J call TRBJ1-1; D unclear. The CDR3 length is 14 residues. Trimming took 1 base from V and 5 from J, leaving 12 bases between them. Germline lookup yields CDR1 SGHRS and CDR2 YFSETQ. The CDR3 DNA sequence: TGCGCCAGCAGCTTGAGCGGGTATAGGACTGAAGCTTTCTTT. Protein: CASSLSGYRTEAFF.

The chain couples TRBV6-6 to TRBJ1-1, with D tentatively TRBD1 (6 bases). Germline V lookup: CDR1 MNHNY, CDR2 SVGAGI (reference sequence). The CDR3 covers 14 residues. Trimming removed 7 bases from V and 1 base from J, with 13 bases in between. In DNA, the CDR3 is TGTGCCAGCACCCTAGGAGGGGGGAACACTGAAGCTTTCTTT. It translates to CASTLGGGNTEAFF.

The chain combines TRBV28 with TRBJ1-2, with a possible D match to TRBD1 (5 bases). CDR1 is MDHEN, CDR2 SYDVKM, per germline. The V end was cut by 6 bases, the J end by 0 bases, with 17 bases between. The CDR3 has 16 residues. DNA of the CDR3: TGTGCCAGCAGCCTAGGCGGCAGGGAAACTAACTATGGCTACACCTTC. It is translated as CASSLGGRETNYGYTF.

This clone was seen a single time. The rearrangement links TRBV6-5 to TRBJ2-3; 10 bases match TRBD1. V lost 2 bases and J lost 5; bases outside the gene matches: 7. This CDR3 comprises 16 residues. Germline V CDR1 and CDR2: MNHEY, SVGAGI. DNA for the CDR3: TGTGCCAGCAGTTACGTCGCCGGGACAGGGGAAGATACGCAGTATTTT. Encoded protein: CASSYVAGTGEDTQYF.

The chain joins TRBV9 to TRBJ2-1; TRBD2 matches at 10 bases. The length of the CDR3 is 17 residues. Germline loops: CDR1 SGDLS, CDR2 YYNGEE. After removal of 3 bases from V and 3 bases from J, the junction contained 9 bases not matched to a gene. CDR3 nucleotide sequence: TGTGCCAGCAGCGGACGGACTAGCGGTTCCTTCTACAATGAGCAGTTCTTC. Translation: CASSGRTSGSFYNEQFF.

In DNA, the CDR3 is TGTGCCAGCAGCCCCGGGGCCGCTCCTTCCTACGAGCAGTACTTC. This sequence encodes CASSPGAAPSYEQYF. The chain couples TRBV9 to TRBJ2-7; D may match TRBD1 or TRBD2 (5 bases each). From germline, CDR1 is SGDLS and CDR2 YYNGEE. The CDR3 has 15 amino acids. Trimming removed 4 bases from V and 1 base from J, with 15 bases in between.

DNA for the CDR3: TGTGCCATCAGTCCGGGTGTGAGCACCGGGGAGCTGTTTTTT. Amino acids: CAISPGVSTGELFF. The rearrangement joins TRBV10-3 to TRBJ2-2; D unresolved. V was trimmed by 5 bases and J by 4 bases, leaving 11 bases between them. From germline, CDR1 is ENHRY and CDR2 SYGVKD. The CDR3 extends over 14 amino acids.